The next 25 T cell receptor beta chains were all read from a single sample in a study of blood T cells in healthy people across ages. The use of a sample-barcoded 5' primer and a J-beta primer mix characterized a second PCR of roughly 7 to 11 cycles. Using its own MiXCR run on the 5' RACE reads, TCRdb lists one record per CDR3 protein. The sample lists under 2 million distinct CDR3 sequences, about 31% occurring once. Sequenced material: blood. The origin of the receptors is a woman in her twenties or thirties in good health.

The chain employs TRBV27 and TRBJ2-1; 15 positions match TRBD2. The CDR3 spans 15 residues. The junction had 10 bases not matched to a gene; V was cut back by 5 bases and J by 14 bases. In germline, CDR1 is MNHEY, CDR2 SMNVEV (reference sequence). Here the CDR3 DNA reads TGTGCCAGCAGTCCCACGGGACTAGCGGGAGGAGGGGAGTTCTTC. Protein sequence: CASSPTGLAGGGEFF.

The genes are TRBV6-1 and TRBJ2-5; TRBD1 might be the D (5 bases). The tail of the sequence fits TRBJ2-7 better, so the J call may be wrong. CDR1 is MNHNS, CDR2 SASEGT, per germline. The length of the CDR3 is 16 residues. The CDR3 region is CASSEHRIPPGNEQYF. CDR3 DNA sequence: TGTGCCAGCAGTGAACACCGAATCCCCCCAGGGAACGAGCAGTACTTC.

The chain is built from TRBV27 and TRBJ2-1, with TRBD1 as a possible D gene (6 bases). The CDR3 sequence is 13 residues long. Germline V CDR1 and CDR2: MNHEY, SMNVEV (reference sequence). V was cut by 5 bases and J by 9 bases, with 14 bases left in between. The CDR3 sequence is CASSPTGWGEQFF. The CDR3 bases are TGTGCCAGCAGTCCAACAGGGTGGGGTGAGCAGTTCTTC.

The genes are TRBV6-2 or TRBV6-3 and TRBJ1-5; no firm D call. Trimming left V 6 bases short and J 5 bases short, with 14 bases between. This CDR3 is 14 amino acids long. Germline values: CDR1 MNHEY, CDR2 SVGEGT. CDR3: CASSQDRVDQPQHF. The CDR3, as DNA: TGTGCCAGCAGCCAGGACCGGGTTGATCAGCCCCAGCATTTT.

The table lists this clonotype with a few counts. A junction end diverges from the germline sequence, so it may reflect a read error. The chain combines TRBV3-1 with TRBJ2-1, with a weak D call TRBD2 (6 bases). Germline V gene lookup returns CDR1 LGHDT and CDR2 YNNKEL (reference sequence). The CDR3 consists of 17 residues. The CDR3 loop is CASSEEMEGGFLGEQFF. The CDR3 coding sequence is TGTGCCAGCAGCGAAGAGATGGAGGGCGGCTTTCTGGGTGAGCAGTTCTTC.

The V and J genes are TRBV6-1 and TRBJ2-7, with D uncertain. CDR1 MNHNS and CDR2 SASEGT come from the germline V gene. The CDR3 has 13 residues. Trimming stripped 2 bases from V and 6 bases from J, with 11 bases between. CDR3 loop: CASSELGKGEQYF. The CDR3 nucleotides read TGTGCCAGCAGTGAACTAGGGAAGGGCGAGCAGTACTTC.

The rearrangement joins TRBV5-1 to TRBJ1-1; TRBD1 aligns across 12 bases. Germline CDR1 reads SGHRS; CDR2 reads YFSETQ. Trimming took 2 bases from V and 4 from J; bases not matched to a gene: 6. This CDR3 has 16 residues. CDR3 sequence (DNA): TGCGCCAGCAGCTTCGGGACAGGGGGCGAGGGCACTGAAGCTTTCTTT. Translating it yields CASSFGTGGEGTEAFF.

The rearrangement joins TRBV12-3 or TRBV12-4 to TRBJ1-1, with 7 bases matching TRBD1. Germline trimming cut 3 bases from V and 0 bases from J; bases unmatched to any gene: 4. CDR3 size: 15 residues. The CDR3 here is CASSLQGGMNTEAFF. Here the CDR3 DNA reads TGTGCCAGCAGTTTGCAGGGGGGAATGAACACTGAAGCTTTCTTT.

V is TRBV7-2 and J is TRBJ2-1; 10 bases map to TRBD2. V lost 4 bases and J lost 4; bases outside the gene matches: 7. The CDR3 totals 16 residues. Per the germline V gene, CDR1 is SGHTA and CDR2 is FQGNSA. The CDR3 sequence is CASSSFTSGIYNEQFF. In DNA form, the CDR3 reads TGTGCCAGCAGCTCATTTACTAGCGGGATATACAATGAGCAGTTCTTC.

The rearrangement uses TRBV20-1 and TRBJ2-5, with D tentatively TRBD2 (5 bases). V lost 7 bases to trimming and J lost 5 bases, with 17 bases between them. Germline lookup yields CDR1 DFQATT and CDR2 SNEGSKA (reference sequence). The CDR3 contains 13 residues. In DNA form, the CDR3 reads TGCAGTGGTATTCGGGCGGGCACGGAGACCCAGTACTTC. Amino acids: CSGIRAGTETQYF.

Only a few counts were recorded for this clonotype. The CDR3: CASHMGQGEETQYF. The DNA for the CDR3 is TGCGCCAGCCATATGGGACAGGGGGAAGAGACCCAGTACTTC. The chain uses TRBV5-1 and TRBJ2-5; 11 bases fit TRBD1. Germline CDR1 SGHRS, CDR2 YFSETQ. V was pared by 7 bases and J by 3 bases, with 5 bases of the junction left unmatched. This CDR3 spans 14 amino acids.

V gene TRBV10-2 combines with J gene TRBJ2-1, with 14 positions matching TRBD2. Germline CDR1 WSHSY, CDR2 SAAADI. J gave up 0 bases and V 0 bases, and 10 bases lay outside the gene matches. The CDR3 loop spans 21 amino acids. The CDR3 DNA is TGCGCCAGCAGTGAGTCAGATTTTAGACTAGCGGGGGGGATCTCCTACAATGAGCAGTTCTTC. Protein product: CASSESDFRLAGGISYNEQFF.

This clonotype has ten or more counts. The chain uses TRBV28 and TRBJ2-1; no clear D. This CDR3 has 12 residues. Deletions cut 6 bases from V and 6 bases from J, with 9 bases between. Germline CDR1 and CDR2: MDHEN and SYDVKM. Here the CDR3 DNA reads TGTGCCAGCAGCTTAAGGGTCAATGAGCAGTTCTTC. Protein sequence: CASSLRVNEQFF. The full variable domain, completed using reference TRBV28 and TRBJ2-1, is DVKVTQSSRYLVKRTGEKVFLECVQDMDHENMFWYRQDPGLGLRLIYFSYDVKMKEKGDIPEGYSVSREKKERFSLILESASTNQTSMYLCASSLRVNEQFFGPGTRLTVL.

The chain employs TRBV28 and TRBJ2-2, with 7 bases lining up with TRBD1. The CDR3 covers 16 residues. Trimming cost V 2 bases and J 6 bases; bases outside gene matches: 9. Germline-derived CDR1 and CDR2 are MDHEN and SYDVKM. CDR3 sequence reads: CASSLLDRLFPGELFF. Written as DNA, the CDR3 is TGTGCCAGCAGTTTACTGGACAGGCTTTTCCCCGGGGAGCTGTTTTTT.

This clonotype occurred a few times. This chain connects TRBV4-2 to TRBJ2-1, with 9 bases lining up with TRBD2. The CDR3 is 17 residues long. J gave up 5 bases and V 3 bases, and 11 bases lay outside the gene matches. CDR1 is LGHNA and CDR2 is YNFKEQ in the germline V gene. CDR3 DNA: TGTGCCAGCAGCCAGGCGATATCCGGGACTAGCAACAATGAGCAGTTCTTC. This translates into CASSQAISGTSNNEQFF.

A single count supports this clonotype. This chain links TRBV4-1 with TRBJ1-2; D is unresolved. The CDR3 is made up of 12 amino acids. V was trimmed by 2 bases and J by 14 bases, leaving 15 bases between them. Germline V CDR1 and CDR2: MGHRA, YSYEKL. The CDR3 region is CASSQLDGPRTF. CDR3 DNA sequence: TGCGCCAGCAGCCAATTGGACGGCCCGAGGACCTTC.

In the case of this clonotype: A much larger clone is a single base away; this may be a read error. This chain joins TRBV7-9 and TRBJ1-2; 10 nucleotides line up with TRBD1. Germline loops: CDR1 SEHNR, CDR2 FQNEAQ (reference sequence). This CDR3 is 17 amino acids long. The CDR3 DNA is TGTGCCAGCAGCCACGGGACAGGGGATGCCGGGGGCTATGACTACACCTTC. Its protein is CASSHGTGDAGGYDYTF.

This clonotype showed up just once. The rearrangement joins TRBV9 to TRBJ1-1, with 8 bases fitting TRBD1. The CDR3 runs to 16 residues. CDR1 is SGDLS, CDR2 YYNGEE, per germline. J lost 6 bases, V lost 0 bases, and 10 bases had no gene match. CDR3 sequence (DNA): TGTGCCAGCAGCGTAGGAGGGACAGGTCGGCAGGCTGAAGCTTTCTTT. Its translation: CASSVGGTGRQAEAFF.

In the case of this clonotype: It may be a read error: a sequence one base away is much more abundant. The chain employs TRBV4-1 and TRBJ2-7; no clear D. The CDR3 length is 15 residues. The V end lost 0 bases, the J end lost 3 bases, and 12 bases lay between the germline ends. CDR1 and CDR2 (germline): MGHRA, YSYEKL. CDR3 protein: CASSQEKQRSYEQYF. CDR3 DNA: TGCGCCAGCAGCCAAGAGAAACAGAGGAGCTACGAGCAGTACTTC.

Only a few counts were recorded for this clonotype. The genes are TRBV24-1 and TRBJ1-4; D gene ambiguous. The CDR3 is 12 residues long. Deletions cut 2 bases from V and 11 bases from J, with 8 bases between. The germline CDR1 and CDR2 sequences are KGHDR and SFDVKD. CDR3 sequence: CATSDSSGKLFF. The CDR3 coding sequence is TGTGCCACCAGTGATTCGAGCGGGAAACTGTTTTTT.

This clonotype was found a few times. The chain links TRBV4-1 to TRBJ2-3; 13 bases fit TRBD2. Germline V gives CDR1 MGHRA, CDR2 YSYEKL. The J segment lost 0 bases and the V segment lost 3 bases, leaving 9 bases of the junction unmatched. CDR3 length equals 19 residues. The CDR3 here is CASSHKGLAGLESTDTQYF. Written as DNA, the CDR3 is TGCGCCAGCAGCCACAAGGGACTAGCGGGACTTGAAAGCACAGATACGCAGTATTTT.

In this sample, this clonotype turned up a few times. Sequence at one end of the junction differs from germline and may be a read error. The chain combines TRBV10-2 with TRBJ2-5; a weak D match, TRBD2 (6 bases). In germline, CDR1 is WSHSY, CDR2 SAAADI. There are 15 residues in the CDR3. CDR3 DNA: TGCGCCAGCAGTCAGTCGGCTAGACGGGGGGAGACCCAGTACTTC. Translation gives CASSQSARRGETQYF.

Of note for this clonotype: With a much larger clone just one base away, this may be a read error. The rearrangement uses TRBV28 and TRBJ2-6, with TRBD2 matching 14 bases. The CDR3 covers 22 residues. Germline V gene data show CDR1 as MDHEN and CDR2 as SYDVKM. In nucleotides, the CDR3 is TGTGTCAGCAGCTCTCCGGGACTAGCGGGAGTCAGGGCCCTCTCTGGGGCCAACGTCCTGACTTTC. The encoded protein is CVSSSPGLAGVRALSGANVLTF.

The chain links TRBV6-6 to TRBJ1-1; 7 nucleotides line up with TRBD1. Germline CDR1 is MNHNY and CDR2 is SVGAGI (reference sequence). V lost 3 bases and J lost 10; bases outside the gene matches: 5. The CDR3 sequence is 12 residues long. CDR3 DNA sequence: TGTGCCAGCAGTTATGGACAGGCCCGAGCTTTCTTT. Residues: CASSYGQARAFF.

CDR3 protein: CAWDSGTGGTDTQYF. For the CDR3, the DNA is TGTGCCTGGGACTCCGGGACAGGGGGCACAGATACGCAGTATTTT. The V gene is TRBV30, the J gene TRBJ2-3; 10 bases match TRBD1. The CDR3 is made up of 15 amino acids. The trim removed 5 bases at V and 1 base at J, leaving 6 bases unmatched. The germline gives CDR1 GTSNPN, CDR2 SVGIG (reference sequence).